This TCR beta chain originates from a study of T cell responses to AZD1222 COVID-19 vaccine. Clones were sequenced by immunoSEQ multiplex PCR, and TCRdb holds only the in-frame ones, with some missing. The sample records approximately 150,000 clones, around 93% being singletons. Study-level results: Spike-specific TCR breadth and depth grew following two AZD1222 doses.

The CDR3 runs to 13 residues. V lost 4 bases and J lost 2, with 8 bases in between. As to this clone: Antigen: not known.

J is TRBJ1-2 and V is TRBV12-3 or TRBV12-4; TRBD1 might be the D (5 bases). The sample was peripheral blood, taken on day 0 of AZD1222 vaccination. The source is an adult in good health. The CDR3 DNA sequence: TGTGCCAGCAGTTCGACAGTCAACTATGGCTACACCTTC. Translating gives CASSSTVNYGYTF.